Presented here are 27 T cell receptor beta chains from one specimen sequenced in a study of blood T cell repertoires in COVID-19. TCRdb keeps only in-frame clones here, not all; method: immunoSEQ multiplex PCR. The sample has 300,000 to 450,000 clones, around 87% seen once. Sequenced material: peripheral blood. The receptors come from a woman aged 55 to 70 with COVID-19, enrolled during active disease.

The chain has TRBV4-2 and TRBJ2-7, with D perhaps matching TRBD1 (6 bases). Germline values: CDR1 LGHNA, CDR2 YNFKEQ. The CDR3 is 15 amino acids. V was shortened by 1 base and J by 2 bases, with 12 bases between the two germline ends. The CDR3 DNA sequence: TGTGCCAGCAGCCAAGTGAACAGGGACGCCTACGAGCAGTACTTC. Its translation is CASSQVNRDAYEQYF.

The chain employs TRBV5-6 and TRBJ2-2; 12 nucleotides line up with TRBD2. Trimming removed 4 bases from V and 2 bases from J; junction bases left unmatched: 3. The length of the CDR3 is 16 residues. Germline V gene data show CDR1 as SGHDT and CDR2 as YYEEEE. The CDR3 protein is CASSLTSGGNTGELFF. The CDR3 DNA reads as TGTGCCAGCAGCCTGACTAGCGGGGGTAACACCGGGGAGCTGTTTTTT.

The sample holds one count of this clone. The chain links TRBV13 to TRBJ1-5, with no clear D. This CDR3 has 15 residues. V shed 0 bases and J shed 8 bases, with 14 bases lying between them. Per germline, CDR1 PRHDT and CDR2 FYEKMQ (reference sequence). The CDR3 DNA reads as TGTGCCAGCAGCTTAGGAGTTGGCAGTGATAAGCCCCAGCATTTT. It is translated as CASSLGVGSDKPQHF.

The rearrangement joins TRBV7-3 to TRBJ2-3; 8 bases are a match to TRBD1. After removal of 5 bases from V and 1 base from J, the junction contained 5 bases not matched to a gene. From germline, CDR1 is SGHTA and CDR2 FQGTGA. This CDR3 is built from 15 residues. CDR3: CASSLTGQGTDTQYF. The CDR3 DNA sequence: TGTGCCAGCAGCCTTACGGGACAGGGCACAGATACGCAGTATTTT.

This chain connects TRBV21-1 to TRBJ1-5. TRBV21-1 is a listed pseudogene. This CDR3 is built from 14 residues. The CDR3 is CASSKGRRDQPQHF. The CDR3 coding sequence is TGTGCCAGCAGCAAAGGGCGGAGAGATCAGCCCCAGCATTTT.

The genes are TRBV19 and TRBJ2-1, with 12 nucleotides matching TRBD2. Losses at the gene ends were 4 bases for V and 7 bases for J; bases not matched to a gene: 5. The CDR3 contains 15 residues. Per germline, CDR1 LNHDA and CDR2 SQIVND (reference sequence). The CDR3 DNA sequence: TGTGCCAGTAGTAAACTAGCGGGGGGACCTAATGAGCAGTTCTTC. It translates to CASSKLAGGPNEQFF.

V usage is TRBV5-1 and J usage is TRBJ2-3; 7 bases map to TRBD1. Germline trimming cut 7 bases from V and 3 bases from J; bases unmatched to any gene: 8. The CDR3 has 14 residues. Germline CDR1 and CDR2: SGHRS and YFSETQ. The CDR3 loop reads CASQPGTATDTQYF. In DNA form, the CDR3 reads TGCGCCAGCCAGCCCGGGACAGCGACAGATACGCAGTATTTT.

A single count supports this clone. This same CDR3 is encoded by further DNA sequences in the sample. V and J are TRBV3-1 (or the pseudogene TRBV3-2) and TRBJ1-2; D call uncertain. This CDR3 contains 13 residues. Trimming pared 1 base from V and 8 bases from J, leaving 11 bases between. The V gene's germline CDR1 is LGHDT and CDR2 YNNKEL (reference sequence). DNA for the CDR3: TGTGCCAGCAGCCAAGCGGGAGGGAGCGGCTACACCTTC. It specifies CASSQAGGSGYTF.

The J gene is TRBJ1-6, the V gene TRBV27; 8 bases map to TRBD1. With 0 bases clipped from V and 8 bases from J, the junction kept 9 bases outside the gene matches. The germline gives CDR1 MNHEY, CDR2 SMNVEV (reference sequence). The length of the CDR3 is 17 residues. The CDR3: CASSLSPPGTGYSPLHF. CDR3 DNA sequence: TGTGCCAGCAGTTTATCGCCTCCCGGGACAGGTTATTCACCCCTCCACTTT.

The CDR3 sequence is CASSAGGDRVRYGYTF. In DNA form, the CDR3 reads TGTGCCAGCAGCGCCGGGGGGGACAGGGTTAGATATGGCTACACCTTC. V usage is TRBV9 and J usage is TRBJ1-2; TRBD1 matches at 9 bases. The CDR3 length is 16 residues. The ends lost 3 bases at V and 5 bases at J; junction bases unmatched: 11. Germline loops: CDR1 SGDLS, CDR2 YYNGEE.

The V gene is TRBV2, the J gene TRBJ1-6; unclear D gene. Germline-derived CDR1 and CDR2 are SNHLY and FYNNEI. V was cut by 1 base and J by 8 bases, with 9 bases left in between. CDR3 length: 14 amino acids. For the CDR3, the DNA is TGTGCCAGCAGTGAAGTATTACTTTATTCACCCCTCCACTTT. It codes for CASSEVLLYSPLHF.

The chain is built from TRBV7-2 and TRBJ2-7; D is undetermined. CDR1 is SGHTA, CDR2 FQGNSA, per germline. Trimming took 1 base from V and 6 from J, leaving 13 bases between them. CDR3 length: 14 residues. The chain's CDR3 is CASSLGPSPFEQYF. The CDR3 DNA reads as TGTGCCAGCAGCTTAGGGCCGTCCCCCTTCGAGCAGTACTTC.

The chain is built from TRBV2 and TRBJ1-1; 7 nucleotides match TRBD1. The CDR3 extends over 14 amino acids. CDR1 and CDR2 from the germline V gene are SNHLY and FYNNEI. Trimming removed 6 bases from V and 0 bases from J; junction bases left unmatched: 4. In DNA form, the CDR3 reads TGTGCCAGCAGGGAGGACAGGTTGAACACTGAAGCTTTCTTT. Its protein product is CASREDRLNTEAFF.

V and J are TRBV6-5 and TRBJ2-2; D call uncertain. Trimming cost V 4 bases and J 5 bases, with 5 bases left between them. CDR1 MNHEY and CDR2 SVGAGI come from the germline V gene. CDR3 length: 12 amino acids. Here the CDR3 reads CASSSRTGELFF. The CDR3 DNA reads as TGTGCCAGCAGTTCCCGTACCGGGGAGCTGTTTTTT.

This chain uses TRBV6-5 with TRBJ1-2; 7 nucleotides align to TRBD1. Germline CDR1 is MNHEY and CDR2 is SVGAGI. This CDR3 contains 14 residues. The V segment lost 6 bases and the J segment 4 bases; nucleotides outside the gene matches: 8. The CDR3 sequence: CASSGDSRFYGYTF. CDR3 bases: TGTGCCAGCAGCGGGGACAGCCGGTTCTATGGCTACACCTTC.

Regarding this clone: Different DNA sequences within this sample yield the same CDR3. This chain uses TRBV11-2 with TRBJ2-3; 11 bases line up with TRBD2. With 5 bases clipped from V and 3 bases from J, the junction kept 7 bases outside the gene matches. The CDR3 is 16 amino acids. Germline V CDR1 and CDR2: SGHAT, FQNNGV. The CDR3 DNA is TGTGCCAGCAGCCCATTAGCGGGGGGGCGGACAGATACGCAGTATTTT. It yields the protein CASSPLAGGRTDTQYF.

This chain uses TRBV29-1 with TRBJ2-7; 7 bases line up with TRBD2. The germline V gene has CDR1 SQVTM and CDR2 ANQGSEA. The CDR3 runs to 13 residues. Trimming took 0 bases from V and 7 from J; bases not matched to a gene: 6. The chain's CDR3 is CSVEEGRGEEQYF. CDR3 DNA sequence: TGCAGCGTTGAAGAGGGGAGGGGAGAGGAGCAGTACTTC.

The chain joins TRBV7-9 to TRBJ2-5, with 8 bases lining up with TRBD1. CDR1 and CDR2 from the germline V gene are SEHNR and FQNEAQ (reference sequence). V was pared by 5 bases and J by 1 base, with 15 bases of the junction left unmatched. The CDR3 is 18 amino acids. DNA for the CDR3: TGTGCCAGCAGCCGCCCCGGGACAGGTTTTTCCCTCCAAGAGACCCAGTACTTC. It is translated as CASSRPGTGFSLQETQYF.

For the CDR3, the DNA is TGTGCTAGTGGTTCGGGACAGGTTCGTAACAATGAGCAGTTCTTC. This encodes CASGSGQVRNNEQFF. This chain connects TRBV12-5 to TRBJ2-1; the match to TRBD1 covers 8 bases. This CDR3 region has 15 residues. Per the germline V gene, CDR1 is LGHNT and CDR2 is FRNRAP. Unmatched junction bases numbered 7, after V lost 4 bases and J lost 5 bases.

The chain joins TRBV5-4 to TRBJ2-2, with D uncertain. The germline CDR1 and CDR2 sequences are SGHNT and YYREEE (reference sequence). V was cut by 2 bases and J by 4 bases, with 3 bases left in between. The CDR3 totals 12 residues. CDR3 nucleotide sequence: TGTGCCAGCAGCTTCGGCACCGGGGAGCTGTTTTTT. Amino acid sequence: CASSFGTGELFF.

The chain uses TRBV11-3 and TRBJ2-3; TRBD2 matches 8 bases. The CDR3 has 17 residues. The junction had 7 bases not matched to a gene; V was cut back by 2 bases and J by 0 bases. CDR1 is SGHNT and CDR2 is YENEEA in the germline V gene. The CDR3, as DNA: TGTGCCAGCAGCTTAAAGACCACTAGCGGAAGCACAGATACGCAGTATTTT. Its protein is CASSLKTTSGSTDTQYF.

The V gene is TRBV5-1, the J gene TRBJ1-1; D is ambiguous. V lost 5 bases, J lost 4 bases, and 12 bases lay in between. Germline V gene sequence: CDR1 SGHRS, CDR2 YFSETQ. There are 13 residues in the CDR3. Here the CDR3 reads CASSKEPGTEAFF. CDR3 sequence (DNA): TGCGCCAGCAGTAAAGAACCGGGCACTGAAGCTTTCTTT.

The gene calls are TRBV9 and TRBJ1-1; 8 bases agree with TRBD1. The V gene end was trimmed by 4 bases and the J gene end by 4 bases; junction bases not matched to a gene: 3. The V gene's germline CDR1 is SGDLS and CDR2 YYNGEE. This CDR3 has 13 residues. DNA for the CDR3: TGTGCCAGCAGCCGAACAGGGGGCACTGAAGCTTTCTTT. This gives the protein CASSRTGGTEAFF.

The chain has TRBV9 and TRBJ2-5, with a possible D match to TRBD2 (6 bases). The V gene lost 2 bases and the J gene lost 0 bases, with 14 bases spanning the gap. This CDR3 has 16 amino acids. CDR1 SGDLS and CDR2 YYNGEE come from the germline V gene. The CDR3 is CASSVGLLENQETQYF. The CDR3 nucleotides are TGTGCCAGCAGCGTCGGACTACTCGAAAACCAAGAGACCCAGTACTTC.

The CDR3, as DNA: TGTGCCAGTAGTAAGGGACTCCTGAATGAAAAACTGTTTTTT. Encoded protein: CASSKGLLNEKLFF. V is TRBV19 and J is TRBJ1-4; weak D call: TRBD1 (5 bases). The CDR3 runs 14 residues. Germline loops: CDR1 LNHDA, CDR2 SQIVND (reference sequence). V was clipped by 4 bases and J by 5 bases, with 11 bases between them.

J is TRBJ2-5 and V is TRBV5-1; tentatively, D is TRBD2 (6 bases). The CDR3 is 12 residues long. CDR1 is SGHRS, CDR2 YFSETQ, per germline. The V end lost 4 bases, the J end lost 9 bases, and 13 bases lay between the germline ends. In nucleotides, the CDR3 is TGCGCCAGCAGCCAGGACTGGGGGGCCCAGTACTTC. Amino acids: CASSQDWGAQYF.

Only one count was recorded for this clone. The CDR3 protein is CASSQSQRGYEQYF. The CDR3 coding sequence is TGTGCCAGCAGCCAATCGCAGCGGGGCTACGAGCAGTACTTC. V and J are TRBV3-1 (or the pseudogene TRBV3-2) and TRBJ2-7; 7 bases match TRBD2. Germline CDR1 is LGHDT and CDR2 is YNNKEL (reference sequence). V trimming: 2 bases; J trimming: 3 bases; junction bases outside the gene matches: 4. The length of the CDR3 is 14 residues.